A single count supports the clone carrying this TCR beta chain. Antigen unknown. This entry belongs to a study of memory CD4+ T cells and cytomegalovirus serostatus. Study-level results: CD4+ memory repertoires contained about 40% of the roughly 160 reported CMV TCRbeta sequences. CMV serostatus prediction reached median AUC roughly 0.95, or 0.91 with US-trained model.

Generated by immunoSEQ multiplex PCR, the TCRdb table keeps only in-frame clones and is missing some. The table has some 95,000 clones, 80% seen once; the top ten hold 3.6%. The sort gate was single viable CD3+CD4+CD8-CD45RO+ cells for memory CD4+ T cells. Trimming removed 3 bases from V and 5 bases from J, with 9 bases in between. The CDR3 spans 13 residues. Germline V gene data show CDR1 as MGHRA and CDR2 as YSYEKL. What was sequenced was memory CD4+ T cells from blood. This clonotype was obtained from an adult in good health and CMV-seropositive. V gene TRBV4-1 combines with J gene TRBJ2-3, with D perhaps TRBD1 (6 bases). The CDR3, as DNA: TGCGCCAGCAGCCACCAGACAGGAGATACGCAGTATTTT. It yields the protein CASSHQTGDTQYF.